The present entry profiles one T cell receptor beta chain with its context. Antigen: not known. Researchers ran the PCR with 60 Vbeta and 13 Jbeta primers. The repertoire was sequenced with immunoSEQ multiplex PCR; TCRdb's copy has only in-frame clones and lacks some. This sample contains over 30,000 clones. This entry comes from a study of cytomegalovirus exposure and HLA in healthy donors. Study-wide results and caveats: While the bulk of TCR sequences proved rare, some public TCRs turned up in many donors.

Samples came from healthy bone marrow donors. The sequenced material came from PBMCs. The TCR sequence derives from a man in his forties or fifties in good health and CMV-seronegative.

CDR3 nucleotide sequence: TGTGCCAGCAGACTGACAGACACCGGGGAGCTGTTTTTT. Residues: CASRLTDTGELFF. The chain is built from TRBV7-9 and TRBJ2-2, with a tentative D call TRBD1 (5 bases). The V gene's germline CDR1 is SEHNR and CDR2 FQNEAQ (reference sequence). Trimming cost V 6 bases and J 3 bases, with 8 bases left between them. The CDR3 is made up of 13 amino acids.